Listed here are 17 T cell receptor beta chains from one sample, sequenced in a study of blood T cells in healthy people across ages. Primed by a sample-barcoded 5' primer and a J-beta primer mix, a second PCR proceeded for 7 to 11 cycles. MiXCR, applied by TCRdb to the 5' RACE reads, yields one record per CDR3 protein. The sample shows over a million distinct CDR3 sequences, almost 60% of them seen only once. The sequencing input was blood. Receptor source: a man between 18 and 35 years old in good health.

This chain uses TRBV29-1 with TRBJ2-7; TRBD1 might be the D (6 bases). V shed 5 bases and J shed 5 bases, with 16 bases lying between them. CDR3 length: 13 amino acids. Germline V gene data show CDR1 as SQVTM and CDR2 as ANQGSEA. CDR3 region: CSVFLQGSHEQYF. The CDR3 coding sequence is TGCAGCGTTTTTCTCCAGGGGAGCCACGAGCAGTACTTC.

This clonotype was found a few times. The V call is TRBV7-4, the J call TRBJ1-4; D is perhaps TRBD1 (5 bases). This CDR3 is 15 amino acids long. Per germline, CDR1 SGHVT and CDR2 SQSDAQ. Trimming removed 6 bases from V and 5 bases from J, with 16 bases in between. CDR3 DNA sequence: TGTGCCAGCAGATCAGACAGCCAACTAAATGAAAAACTGTTTTTT. It codes for CASRSDSQLNEKLFF. Complete variable domain (other parts from reference TRBV7-4 and TRBJ1-4): GAGVSQSPRYKVAKRGRDVALRCDSISGHVTLYWYRQTLGQGSEVLTYSQSDAQRDKSGRPSGRFSAERPERSVSTLKIQRTEQGDSAVYLCASRSDSQLNEKLFFGSGTQLSVL.

The J gene is TRBJ2-3, the V gene TRBV6-6; TRBD2 matches 12 bases. The CDR3 extends over 14 amino acids. V lost 8 bases to trimming and J lost 8 bases; unmatched junction nucleotides: 8. CDR1 and CDR2 (germline): MNHNY, SVGAGI (reference sequence). CDR3 nucleotides: TGTGCCAGCCGCCTAGCGGGGGGGCCCCGTACGCAGTATTTT. This translates into CASRLAGGPRTQYF.

J is TRBJ2-7 and V is TRBV18; D is unresolved. Germline values: CDR1 KGHSH, CDR2 LQKENI. The CDR3 runs 14 residues. Trimming pared 0 bases from V and 5 bases from J, leaving 11 bases between. The CDR3 sequence: CASSPPLPLHEQYF. Written as DNA, the CDR3 is TGTGCCAGCTCACCACCGTTGCCCCTACACGAGCAGTACTTC.

This clonotype occurred a few times. V is TRBV4-1 and J is TRBJ2-7, with TRBD2 identical over 10 bases. This CDR3 comprises 16 residues. V lost 4 bases and J lost 2; bases outside the gene matches: 8. Germline CDR1 is MGHRA and CDR2 is YSYEKL. In DNA form, the CDR3 reads TGCGCCAGCAGCCTATTAGCGGGGGGTACGACCTACGAGCAGTACTTC. Its translation is CASSLLAGGTTYEQYF.

The chain uses TRBV7-9 and TRBJ2-4, with D possibly being TRBD1 or TRBD2 (5 bases each). CDR1 and CDR2 from the germline V gene are SEHNR and FQNEAQ (reference sequence). The CDR3 sequence is 16 residues long. The V end lost 5 bases, the J end lost 5 bases, and 19 bases lay between the germline ends. In DNA, the CDR3 is TGTGCCAGCAGCCAAGGCCCAGGACGAGGGGAAAACATTCAGTACTTC. It yields the protein CASSQGPGRGENIQYF. The variable domain in full, with the rest retrieved from reference TRBV7-9 and TRBJ2-4, is DTGVSQNPRHKITKRGQNVTFRCDPISEHNRLYWYRQTLGQGPEFLTYFQNEAQLEKSRLLSDRFSAERPKGSFSTLEIQRTEQGDSAMYLCASSQGPGRGENIQYFGAGTRLSVL.

In this sample, this clonotype turned up once. This chain joins TRBV12-3 or TRBV12-4 and TRBJ1-6, with unresolved D. This CDR3 has 14 residues. The ends were cut back, 4 bases at V and 9 bases at J, with 13 bases in the middle. The CDR3 sequence: CASSWAGEGSPLHF. CDR3 nucleotides: TGTGCCAGCAGTTGGGCCGGGGAGGGTTCACCCCTCCACTTT.

J is TRBJ2-7 and V is TRBV6-5; D is perhaps TRBD1 (6 bases). The CDR3 covers 18 residues. CDR1 and CDR2 from the germline V gene are MNHEY and SVGAGI. V gave up 2 bases and J gave up 2 bases, with 22 bases separating them. This CDR3 reads CASSYGGPGQHSTYEQYF. CDR3 DNA sequence: TGTGCCAGCAGTTACGGTGGCCCGGGACAACATTCTACCTACGAGCAGTACTTC.

The rearrangement links TRBV9 to TRBJ2-4; D call uncertain. The J call may not be correct, given that the DNA end is closer to TRBJ2-7. Germline V gene lookup returns CDR1 SGDLS and CDR2 YYNGEE. This CDR3 is 14 amino acids long. The DNA of the CDR3 is TGTGCCAGCAGCGTCCCAAGGGTCACCTACGAGCAGTACTTC. The encoded protein is CASSVPRVTYEQYF.

This clonotype was detected many times. The CDR3 sequence: CASSHRTSTDTQYF. The CDR3 bases are TGTGCCAGCAGTCACAGGACTAGCACAGATACGCAGTATTTT. This sequence joins TRBV28 and TRBJ2-3; the D call may be TRBD1 or TRBD2 (5 bases each). The CDR3 has 14 amino acids. Trimming removed 5 bases from V and 0 bases from J, with 9 bases in between. Germline CDR1 MDHEN, CDR2 SYDVKM.

V is TRBV4-1 and J is TRBJ2-7; 8 nucleotides line up with TRBD1. This CDR3 comprises 15 residues. The J segment lost 5 bases and the V segment lost 1 base, leaving 7 bases of the junction unmatched. Germline V gives CDR1 MGHRA, CDR2 YSYEKL. CDR3 sequence reads: CASSQVTGALNEQYF. The CDR3, as DNA: TGCGCCAGCAGCCAAGTGACAGGGGCGTTGAACGAGCAGTACTTC.

This chain links TRBV4-1 with TRBJ2-5; TRBD1 aligns across 10 bases. The V and J ends lost 4 bases and 11 bases, in that order; junction bases with no gene match: 22. Per the germline V gene, CDR1 is MGHRA and CDR2 is YSYEKL. There are 18 residues in the CDR3. The chain's CDR3 is CASSLGTGAGPVNYEQYF. The DNA for the CDR3 is TGCGCCAGCAGCCTAGGGACAGGGGCAGGCCCGGTAAACTATGAGCAGTACTTC.

The chain recombines TRBV6-4 with TRBJ1-2, with TRBD1 as a possible D gene (6 bases). From germline, CDR1 is MRHNA and CDR2 SNTAGT. V lost 4 bases to trimming and J lost 7 bases, with 10 bases between them. The CDR3 is 12 amino acids. CDR3 DNA sequence: TGTGCCAGCAGTGCTTCAGGGGCTGGCTACACCTTC. This encodes CASSASGAGYTF.

The V and J genes are TRBV10-1 and TRBJ2-1, with 9 bases fitting TRBD2. There are 15 residues in the CDR3. The J segment lost 8 bases and the V segment lost 3 bases, leaving 8 bases of the junction unmatched. CDR1 and CDR2 (germline): WNHNN, SYGVQD (reference sequence). CDR3 bases: TGCGCCAGCAGTGATAGGGGACTAGCTCCACATGAGCAGTTCTTC. Protein: CASSDRGLAPHEQFF.

This clonotype was recorded once. This sequence joins TRBV6-1 and TRBJ1-2; D uncertain. Trimming shortened V by 2 bases and J by 4 bases, and 8 bases separated the two germline ends. Germline values: CDR1 MNHNS, CDR2 SASEGT. The CDR3 sequence is 13 residues long. This CDR3 reads CASSEIDTYGYTF. In DNA form, the CDR3 reads TGTGCCAGCAGTGAAATTGACACCTATGGCTACACCTTC.

The CDR3 coding sequence is TGCGCCAGCAGCCAACTTAGCGGGAGAGGCGAGCAGTACTTC. Amino acid sequence: CASSQLSGRGEQYF. The V call is TRBV4-1, the J call TRBJ2-7; 9 positions agree with TRBD2. The germline V gene encodes CDR1 MGHRA and CDR2 YSYEKL. The J segment lost 6 bases and the V segment lost 2 bases, leaving 5 bases of the junction unmatched. The CDR3 is 14 amino acids.

V and J are TRBV27 and TRBJ1-1; D gene uncertain. Germline CDR1 reads MNHEY; CDR2 reads SMNVEV (reference sequence). The CDR3 sequence is 16 residues long. The V end was cut by 2 bases, the J end by 10 bases, with 23 bases between. CDR3 protein: CASSLTFGGGPEAAFF. In nucleotides, the CDR3 is TGTGCCAGCAGTTTAACCTTCGGTGGAGGACCCGAGGCAGCTTTCTTT.